Shown below are 31 T cell receptor beta chains from a single sample sequenced in a study of blood T cell repertoires in COVID-19. Clones were sequenced by immunoSEQ multiplex PCR, and TCRdb holds only the in-frame ones, with some missing. In the table there are 270,000 or so clones, 80% to 85% of which are singletons. The sequenced sample consisted of PBMCs or T cells enriched from blood (not recorded which). The receptor source for this set is a man in his fifties or sixties who had recovered from COVID-19.

The chain employs TRBV19 and TRBJ2-3; 8 nucleotides agree with TRBD1. Germline V gene sequence: CDR1 LNHDA, CDR2 SQIVND (reference sequence). J gave up 3 bases and V 4 bases, and 9 bases lay outside the gene matches. CDR3 length equals 16 residues. CDR3 nucleotide sequence: TGTGCCAGTAGTACCAGAGGCGGACAGGGAACAGATACGCAGTATTTT. Protein product: CASSTRGGQGTDTQYF.

V is TRBV13 and J is TRBJ1-2, with 7 nucleotides matching TRBD1. Losses at the gene ends were 8 bases for V and 8 bases for J; bases not matched to a gene: 11. CDR3 size: 13 residues. CDR1 and CDR2 from the germline V gene are PRHDT and FYEKMQ (reference sequence). CDR3 bases: TGTGCCAGCTGGGGACAGTCTCTTATGGGCTACACCTTC. Residues: CASWGQSLMGYTF.

The chain couples TRBV19 to TRBJ2-2, with a possible D match to TRBD2 (6 bases). Germline CDR1 is LNHDA and CDR2 is SQIVND (reference sequence). The CDR3 loop spans 16 amino acids. Trimming cost V 3 bases and J 4 bases, with 15 bases left between them. The CDR3 bases are TGTGCCAGTAGTATTTACGGGAGCTGGAGCACCGGGGAGCTGTTTTTT. This translates into CASSIYGSWSTGELFF.

This chain connects TRBV5-4 to TRBJ2-3; TRBD2 matches 10 bases. The CDR3 contains 16 residues. Germline V gene sequence: CDR1 SGHNT, CDR2 YYREEE (reference sequence). The V gene end was trimmed by 0 bases and the J gene end by 5 bases; junction bases not matched to a gene: 6. The CDR3 nucleotides read TGTGCCAGCAGCTTGGGGGAGCGGGGGGGCCAAGATACGCAGTATTTT. This codes for CASSLGERGGQDTQYF.

The V and J genes are TRBV5-8 and TRBJ2-4; D not resolved. This CDR3 has 15 amino acids. Trimming removed 4 bases at V and 1 base at J, with 12 bases between. Germline V gives CDR1 SGHTS, CDR2 YDEGEE. CDR3 sequence: CASSRGVSAKNIQYF. CDR3 bases: TGTGCCAGCAGCCGAGGAGTTTCGGCCAAAAACATTCAGTACTTC.

The chain employs TRBV24-1 and TRBJ1-1; maybe TRBD1 (6 bases). The CDR3 extends over 11 amino acids. With 6 bases removed from V and 9 bases from J, the gap between germline ends came to 10 bases. Germline V gives CDR1 KGHDR, CDR2 SFDVKD. DNA for the CDR3: TGTGCCACCAGTTCCGGGACACAAGCTTTCTTT. This codes for CATSSGTQAFF.

The chain carries TRBV2 and TRBJ1-2, with 11 bases matching TRBD1. Germline V gene sequence: CDR1 SNHLY, CDR2 FYNNEI. The CDR3 has 16 residues. Losses at the gene ends were 6 bases for V and 0 bases for J; bases not matched to a gene: 6. CDR3 sequence: CASRAGQGDSNYGYTF. The CDR3 DNA reads as TGTGCCAGCAGGGCGGGACAGGGGGACTCTAACTATGGCTACACCTTC. Full variable domain (missing parts from reference TRBV2 and TRBJ1-2): EPEVTQTPSHQVTQMGQEVILRCVPISNHLYFYWYRQILGQKVEFLVSFYNNEISEKSEIFDDQFSVERPDGSNFTLKIRSTKLEDSAMYFCASRAGQGDSNYGYTFGSGTRLTVV.

CDR3 in DNA: TGTGCCAGCAGCTCAAAACAGGGCCTCCCCCCTTACAATGAGCAGTTCTTC. Its translation is CASSSKQGLPPYNEQFF. V is TRBV5-6 and J is TRBJ2-1, with TRBD1 as a possible D gene (6 bases). Germline loops: CDR1 SGHDT, CDR2 YYEEEE. This CDR3 is 17 amino acids long. V was shortened by 3 bases and J by 4 bases, with 20 bases between the two germline ends.

The V and J genes are TRBV7-2 and TRBJ2-1; 12 bases are shared with TRBD2. Germline loops: CDR1 SGHTA, CDR2 FQGNSA. The CDR3 loop spans 15 amino acids. V trimming: 5 bases; J trimming: 4 bases; junction bases outside the gene matches: 3. The CDR3 loop reads CASSGLAGQYNEQFF. For the CDR3, the DNA is TGTGCCAGCAGCGGACTAGCGGGACAGTACAATGAGCAGTTCTTC.

This clone has more than one count but fewer than ten. The V gene is TRBV19, the J gene TRBJ2-7, with 10 bases aligning to TRBD1. The CDR3 loop spans 15 amino acids. The V and J ends lost 4 bases and 7 bases, in that order; junction bases with no gene match: 10. Germline V CDR1 and CDR2: LNHDA, SQIVND (reference sequence). The CDR3 DNA reads as TGTGCCAGTAGTACCGGGACAGGGGCCTCTAAGGAGCAGTACTTC. Translation: CASSTGTGASKEQYF.

Worth noting for this clone: The junction differs from germline at one of its ends, possibly a read error. V and J are TRBV11-2 and TRBJ2-5; possibly TRBD2 for D (6 bases). The V gene's germline CDR1 is SGHAT and CDR2 FQNNGV. The CDR3 is made up of 16 amino acids. The CDR3 here is CASSLLPGGAQATQYF. The DNA for the CDR3 is TGTGCCAGCAGCTTATTGCCCGGAGGGGCGCAAGCGACCCAGTACTTC.

V is TRBV7-3 and J is TRBJ1-4, with TRBD1 identical over 8 bases. CDR1 SGHTA and CDR2 FQGTGA come from the germline V gene. The CDR3 has 15 residues. V shed 10 bases, J shed 11 bases, and the junction held 18 bases outside the gene matches. In DNA form, the CDR3 reads TGTGCCACCAAGGACAGGGTCTCTCTATACGGGAAACTGTTTTTT. Protein product: CATKDRVSLYGKLFF.

The chain recombines TRBV6-4 with TRBJ2-3; 10 bases match TRBD2. Germline lookup yields CDR1 MRHNA and CDR2 SNTAGT. This CDR3 region has 17 residues. Trimming at V came to 6 bases and at J to 4 bases, leaving 13 bases not matched to a gene. The CDR3, as DNA: TGTGCCAGCAGCACAGAGAGGACTAGCGGTGGGGCAGATACGCAGTATTTT. Amino acid sequence: CASSTERTSGGADTQYF.

This clone was counted once. The chain employs TRBV10-3 and TRBJ1-6; D might be TRBD1 (5 bases). CDR1 is ENHRY, CDR2 SYGVKD, per germline. There are 14 residues in the CDR3. The ends were cut back, 2 bases at V and 8 bases at J, with 10 bases in the middle. CDR3 in DNA: TGTGCCATCAGTGAGCGGGGGAGGGATTCACCCCTCCACTTT. The encoded protein is CAISERGRDSPLHF.

The rearrangement uses TRBV5-6 and TRBJ1-1, with a possible D match to TRBD1 (6 bases). Germline CDR1 SGHDT, CDR2 YYEEEE. The CDR3 contains 14 residues. The V and J ends lost 6 bases and 3 bases respectively, with 15 bases between them. Here the CDR3 reads CASNNRAPYTEAFF. Here the CDR3 DNA reads TGTGCCAGCAACAACAGGGCACCTTACACTGAAGCTTTCTTT.

The V gene is TRBV18, the J gene TRBJ1-1; D unresolved. The germline gives CDR1 KGHSH, CDR2 LQKENI. The CDR3 consists of 16 residues. V was trimmed by 4 bases and J by 1 base, leaving 16 bases between them. The CDR3 region has the DNA TGTGCCAGCTCACTAAACACGGACTGGGGGAACACTGAAGCTTTCTTT. It translates to CASSLNTDWGNTEAFF. Based on the CDR3 plus reference TRBV18 and TRBJ1-1, the full variable domain is NAGVMQNPRHLVRRRGQEARLRCSPMKGHSHVYWYRQLPEEGLKFMVYLQKENIIDESGMPKERFSAEFPKEGPSILRIQQVVRGDSAAYFCASSLNTDWGNTEAFFGQGTRLTVV.

Turning to this clone: Germline is not matched at one junction end, which may reflect a read error. The chain employs TRBV7-7 and TRBJ2-3; 11 bases line up with TRBD2. The CDR3 consists of 15 residues. Germline values: CDR1 SSHAT, CDR2 FNYEAQ (reference sequence). The CDR3 sequence: CASSLETSGEDTQYF. DNA of the CDR3: TGTGCTAGCAGCTTAGAGACTAGCGGGGAGGATACGCAGTATTTT.

The chain combines TRBV18 with TRBJ1-2; 8 nucleotides match TRBD1. This CDR3 has 15 amino acids. CDR1 is KGHSH, CDR2 LQKENI, per germline. V was pared by 3 bases and J by 2 bases, with 5 bases of the junction left unmatched. The CDR3 reads CASSPTGALNYGYTF. The CDR3 DNA is TGTGCCAGCTCACCGACAGGGGCCCTAAACTATGGCTACACCTTC.

The V and J genes are TRBV5-4 and TRBJ1-6; possible D gene TRBD1, 5 bases. The CDR3 is made up of 15 amino acids. Deletions cut 4 bases from V and 10 bases from J, with 18 bases between. The V gene's germline CDR1 is SGHNT and CDR2 YYREEE (reference sequence). CDR3 protein: CASSPDPGGGSPLHF. The CDR3 DNA sequence: TGTGCCAGCAGCCCCGATCCGGGGGGAGGGTCACCCCTCCACTTT. The variable domain in full, completed from reference TRBV5-4 and TRBJ1-6, reads ETGVTQSPTHLIKTRGQQVTLRCSSQSGHNTVSWYQQALGQGPQFIFQYYREEENGRGNFPPRFSGLQFPNYSSELNVNALELDDSALYLCASSPDPGGGSPLHFGNGTRLTVT.

The chain employs TRBV20-1 and TRBJ2-7; the match to TRBD2 covers 7 bases. Germline-derived CDR1 and CDR2 are DFQATT and SNEGSKA (reference sequence). V was pared by 3 bases and J by 6 bases, with 8 bases of the junction left unmatched. The CDR3 has 13 amino acids. This CDR3 is CSASQRASGEQYF. DNA for the CDR3: TGCAGTGCTAGTCAGAGGGCTAGCGGCGAGCAGTACTTC.

V gene TRBV7-9 combines with J gene TRBJ1-6, with 9 bases fitting TRBD1. V dropped 5 bases and J dropped 9; count of bases not matched to a gene: 5. This CDR3 contains 14 residues. The germline V gene encodes CDR1 SEHNR and CDR2 FQNEAQ (reference sequence). CDR3 nucleotides: TGTGCCAGCAGCAAGGACAGGGGAGGTTCACCCCTCCACTTT. This translates into CASSKDRGGSPLHF.

The CDR3 sequence: CASSFRQSQVANYGYTF. In nucleotides, the CDR3 is TGTGCCAGCAGCTTCCGACAGTCACAAGTAGCTAACTATGGCTACACCTTC. The rearrangement joins TRBV5-5 to TRBJ1-2; perhaps TRBD1 as D (5 bases). This CDR3 region has 17 residues. The V gene lost 2 bases and the J gene lost 0 bases, with 17 bases spanning the gap. Looked up from germline, CDR1 is SGHKS and CDR2 is YYEKEE (reference sequence).

Only one count was recorded for this clone. The chain uses TRBV7-8 and TRBJ1-1; D is unresolved. CDR3 size: 13 residues. V lost 3 bases, J lost 1 base, and 6 bases lay in between. Germline V gene lookup returns CDR1 SGHVS and CDR2 FQNEAQ. CDR3 in amino acids: CASSFRQNTEAFF. In DNA, the CDR3 is TGTGCCAGCAGCTTCCGACAGAACACTGAAGCTTTCTTT.

This clone showed up just a few times. J is TRBJ2-7 and V is TRBV19, with a tentative D call TRBD2 (6 bases). Germline CDR1 LNHDA, CDR2 SQIVND (reference sequence). V lost 4 bases, J lost 7 bases, and 20 bases lay in between. The CDR3 length is 15 residues. CDR3 DNA sequence: TGTGCCAGTAGTACCACGTTGGGCCCGGCGGGGGAGCAGTACTTC. It translates to CASSTTLGPAGEQYF. Drawing the rest from reference TRBV19 and TRBJ2-7, the complete variable domain is DGGITQSPKYLFRKEGQNVTLSCEQNLNHDAMYWYRQDPGQGLRLIYYSQIVNDFQKGDIAEGYSVSREKKESFPLTVTSAQKNPTAFYLCASSTTLGPAGEQYFGPGTRLTVT.

This clone was seen only a few times. The chain employs TRBV6-5 and TRBJ1-5, with D uncertain. Germline V lookup: CDR1 MNHEY, CDR2 SVGAGI. The CDR3 covers 14 residues. Trimming stripped 8 bases from V and 0 bases from J, with 11 bases between. This chain's CDR3 is CASAAMDSNQPQHF. CDR3 DNA: TGTGCCAGCGCGGCGATGGATAGCAATCAGCCCCAGCATTTT.

The rearrangement joins TRBV5-1 to TRBJ1-4; D is uncertain. The CDR3 loop spans 14 amino acids. V was cut by 5 bases and J by 7 bases, with 15 bases left in between. Germline lookup yields CDR1 SGHRS and CDR2 YFSETQ. The CDR3 sequence: CASRIDTGVEKLFF. The CDR3, as DNA: TGCGCCAGCAGAATTGACACGGGAGTTGAAAAACTGTTTTTT.

The chain employs TRBV5-1 and TRBJ2-3; 7 nucleotides match TRBD1. Losses at the gene ends were 4 bases for V and 2 bases for J; bases not matched to a gene: 4. The CDR3 consists of 14 residues. Looked up from germline, CDR1 is SGHRS and CDR2 is YFSETQ. CDR3 in DNA: TGCGCCAGCAGCCGGGGACAGTTCACAGATACGCAGTATTTT. This codes for CASSRGQFTDTQYF.

V gene TRBV7-9 combines with J gene TRBJ1-4; D call uncertain. In germline, CDR1 is SEHNR, CDR2 FQNEAQ (reference sequence). The V end lost 5 bases, the J end lost 0 bases, and 10 bases lay between the germline ends. The CDR3 is made up of 15 amino acids. Here the CDR3 reads CASSLSAATNEKLFF. In DNA, the CDR3 is TGTGCCAGCAGCCTAAGCGCGGCAACTAATGAAAAACTGTTTTTT.

The CDR3 spells CASSWGQGNTEAFF. The CDR3 DNA sequence: TGCGCCAGCAGCTGGGGACAGGGGAACACTGAAGCTTTCTTT. The chain couples TRBV5-1 to TRBJ1-1; 9 bases align to TRBD1. This CDR3 comprises 14 residues. CDR1 is SGHRS and CDR2 is YFSETQ in the germline V gene. V shed 3 bases, J shed 1 base, and the junction held 1 base outside the gene matches.

The CDR3 reads CASSPPSGGTGELFF. CDR3 bases: TGTGCCAGCTCACCACCGTCGGGAGGAACCGGGGAGCTGTTTTTT. V is TRBV18 and J is TRBJ2-2, with TRBD2 matching 7 bases. The CDR3 covers 15 residues. Germline-derived CDR1 and CDR2 are KGHSH and LQKENI. The V gene end was trimmed by 0 bases and the J gene end by 5 bases; junction bases not matched to a gene: 3.

The J gene is TRBJ1-6, the V gene TRBV5-7, with D possibly matching TRBD1 (6 bases). TRBV5-7 has ORF status, its function being uncertain. V shed 1 base and J shed 7 bases, with 12 bases lying between them. CDR3 length: 15 residues. CDR3 sequence (DNA): TGTGCCAGCAGCTTGTCGGCAGGGGAAAATTCACCCCTCCACTTT. Its protein is CASSLSAGENSPLHF.